Listed below are T cell receptor beta chains from one sample, sequenced in a study of graft-versus-host responses after intestinal transplantation. Method: immunoSEQ multiplex PCR; TCRdb's copy keeps in-frame clones and lacks some. The sample has about 15,000 clones, about 27% seen once. The material sequenced was alloreactive CD4+ T cells from a mixed lymphocyte reaction culture, taken before intestinal transplant. These receptors all come from a human patient who received an intestinal transplant. Each CDR3 is given with its conserved first and last residue. The D gene is left open where the match is weak. Clone size is not always given. Where it is, it says once, few, many or a class for expanded clones.

size,length,V,J,D,DNA,CDR3
medium-sized,12,TRBV28,TRBJ1-1,NA,TGTGCCAGCAGTACCTTAAGTCCTGAAGCTTTCTTT,CASSTLSPEAFF
NA,15,TRBV27,TRBJ2-5,TRBD2,TGTGCCAGCAGTTTATCTGCGGGAGTGTGGGAGACCCAGTACTTC,CASSLSAGVWETQYF
few,15,TRBV6-1,TRBJ2-7,TRBD1,TGTGCCAGCACGCAGGGGGCGTTGGGTTACTACGAGCAGTACTTC,CASTQGALGYYEQYF
NA,13,TRBV2,TRBJ2-5,NA,TGTGCCAGCAACGTAAGGAGGGAGGAGACCCAGTACTTC,CASNVRREETQYF
NA,15,TRBV15,TRBJ2-3,NA,TGTGCCACCAGCAGGGGAGCGTTGGACACAGATACGCAGTATTTT,CATSRGALDTDTQYF
NA,14,TRBV30,TRBJ2-7,TRBD2,TGTGCCTGGAGTCTCCTACGACTAGCGGGCGAGCAGTACTTC,CAWSLLRLAGEQYF
few,14,TRBV2,TRBJ2-7,TRBD2,TGTGCCAGCGCATTTAGCGGGAGCGGCTACGAGCAGTACTTC,CASAFSGSGYEQYF
NA,15,TRBV6-6,TRBJ2-7,NA,TGTGCCAGCAGTTACTCGCGAGTCAGCTCCTACGAGCAGTACTTC,CASSYSRVSSYEQYF
few,16,TRBV5-4,TRBJ1-1,TRBD1,TGTGCCAGCAGCCCGCCGTGGACAGGGCATGACACTGAAGCTTTCTTT,CASSPPWTGHDTEAFF
few,14,TRBV10-1,TRBJ2-1,TRBD2,TGCGCCAGCAGTGCCGGCGGGAGGGGGAATGAGCAGTTCTTC,CASSAGGRGNEQFF
NA,13,TRBV6-6,TRBJ1-1,NA,TGTGCCAGCACATTAGGAATGAACACTGAAGCTTTCTTT,CASTLGMNTEAFF
NA,13,TRBV25-1,TRBJ2-2,NA,TGTGCCAGCAGTGGAAGGAGGGGCGGGGAGCTGTTTTTT,CASSGRRGGELFF
NA,16,TRBV7-6,TRBJ2-7,TRBD1,TGTGCCAGCAGCTTAGCCCCCGGGACAGGGGCCTACGAGCAGTACTTC,CASSLAPGTGAYEQYF
NA,14,TRBV7-9,TRBJ2-1,TRBD1,TGTGCCAGCAGAACCGGGACAGGGGTGAATGAGCAGTTCTTC,CASRTGTGVNEQFF
NA,15,TRBV7-2,TRBJ1-4,NA,TGTGCCAGCAGCTTGTCCGGGACAACGAATGAAAAACTGTTTTTT,CASSLSGTTNEKLFF
few,16,TRBV7-2,TRBJ2-1,NA,TGTGCCAGCAGCTCGACTTCCCAGGGGGGGATTGGGATTCGGTTCTTC,CASSSTSQGGIGIRFF
NA,16,TRBV9,TRBJ2-7,TRBD2,TGTGCCAGCAGCGTAGATGGCGGGAGGTCTTCCTACGAGCAGTACTTC,CASSVDGGRSSYEQYF
NA,11,TRBV6-6,TRBJ1-5,NA,TGTGCCAGCGGGAGGGAACAGCCCCAGCATTTT,CASGREQPQHF
NA,16,TRBV4-3,TRBJ2-1,NA,TGCGCCAGCAGCCAAGAAGGCCCCGGCCCCTACAATGAGCAGTTCTTC,CASSQEGPGPYNEQFF
NA,16,TRBV18,TRBJ1-2,TRBD1,TGTGCCAGCTCACCACGCCGGACAGGGGTCATCTATGGCTACACCTTC,CASSPRRTGVIYGYTF
NA,15,TRBV6-5,TRBJ2-7,TRBD2,TGTGCCAGCAATCCGGGACTAGCGGGGCTCTACGAGCAGTACTTC,CASNPGLAGLYEQYF
few,11,TRBV20-1,TRBJ2-7,TRBD1,TGCAGTGCACAGACAGGGTACGAGCAGTACTTC,CSAQTGYEQYF
NA,15,TRBV11-2,TRBJ2-7,TRBD2,TGTGCCAGCAGCTTTTACGGGAGGGCCCGACCCGAGCAGTACTTC,CASSFYGRARPEQYF
NA,16,TRBV7-9,TRBJ1-4,NA,TGTGCCAGCAGCGCCGGGGGGCCTGCAACTAATGAAAAACTGTTTTTT,CASSAGGPATNEKLFF
NA,17,TRBV28,TRBJ1-6,NA,TGTGCCAGCAGCCCCCCCAGAACTGGTCTCTATAATTCACCCCTCCACTTT,CASSPPRTGLYNSPLHF
NA,12,TRBV5-1,TRBJ1-5,NA,TGCGCCAGCAGCTTGGGCAATCAGCCCCAGCATTTT,CASSLGNQPQHF
few,15,TRBV5-6,TRBJ2-3,NA,TGTGCCAGCAGCTTTTGGACAGCCTTCACAGATACGCAGTATTTT,CASSFWTAFTDTQYF
NA,17,TRBV5-8,TRBJ2-7,TRBD2,TGTGCCAGCAGCTTCACTAGCGGGATAATGAGGGCCTACGAGCAGTACTTC,CASSFTSGIMRAYEQYF
few,15,TRBV4-2,TRBJ2-7,NA,TGTGCCAGCAGCCTAGGAGGGGGGGGCTCCTACGAGCAGTACTTC,CASSLGGGGSYEQYF
NA,15,TRBV4-2,TRBJ2-7,NA,TGTGCCAGCAGCCAAGATTGGGACCCCCGATACGAGCAGTACTTC,CASSQDWDPRYEQYF
NA,16,TRBV5-1,TRBJ2-1,NA,TGCGCCAGCAGCTTGCCCACAGGCGCAACCTACAATGAGCAGTTCTTC,CASSLPTGATYNEQFF
NA,17,TRBV7-1,TRBJ2-7,TRBD2,TGTGCCAGCAGCCCGGGACTAGCGGGACTCCTCAATTACGAGCAGTACTTC,CASSPGLAGLLNYEQYF
NA,14,TRBV29-1,TRBJ2-1,TRBD2,TGCAGCGTTGTTAGTAGCGGGAGAGGCAATGAGCAGTTCTTC,CSVVSSGRGNEQFF
few,17,TRBV30,TRBJ2-1,NA,TGTGCCTGGAAGTATTTCTTCCGCCGGGGGTCGGAGGATGAGCAGTTCTTC,CAWKYFFRRGSEDEQFF
NA,13,TRBV7-3,TRBJ2-1,NA,TGTGCCAGCAGCTTAACGACTTATAATGAGCAGTTCTTC,CASSLTTYNEQFF
few,17,TRBV5-6,TRBJ1-5,NA,TGTGCCAGCAGCTTGGGTCAGGGACGTTATAGCAATCAGCCCCAGCATTTT,CASSLGQGRYSNQPQHF
few,14,TRBV18,TRBJ2-5,NA,TGTGCCAGCTCACCATTGGGAGACGTGGAGACCCAGTACTTC,CASSPLGDVETQYF
NA,16,TRBV28,TRBJ2-7,TRBD2,TGTGCCAGCAGTGCCCCGGGGAGCGGGAGCACCTACGAGCAGTACTTC,CASSAPGSGSTYEQYF
NA,14,TRBV7-7,TRBJ2-3,TRBD2,TGTGCCAGCAGCTTAAGGGCGGGAGTAGATACGCAGTATTTT,CASSLRAGVDTQYF
few,13,TRBV7-2,TRBJ1-2,NA,TGTGCCAGCAGCTTATTCGGCGTCTATGGCTACACCTTC,CASSLFGVYGYTF
few,16,TRBV18,TRBJ2-1,TRBD2,TGTGCCAGCTCACCACCTGCGGGAGAGGCCAGCAATGAGCAGTTCTTC,CASSPPAGEASNEQFF
NA,14,TRBV28,TRBJ1-2,NA,TGTGCCAGCAGTCCCCCCAGGGATAGCTATGGCTACACCTTC,CASSPPRDSYGYTF
medium-sized,15,TRBV5-1,TRBJ2-7,TRBD2,TGCGCCAGCAGCTTGGGTCTAGCGGGGGAATACGAGCAGTACTTC,CASSLGLAGEYEQYF
few,16,TRBV28,TRBJ2-7,TRBD2,TGTGCCAGCAGTTCCCTCTCAAGCGGGACCCCCTACGAGCAGTACTTC,CASSSLSSGTPYEQYF
NA,16,TRBV5-6,TRBJ1-1,NA,TGTGCCAGCATCTCCATTGGGAGAGGGCGGGAATTTGAAGCTTTCTTT,CASISIGRGREFEAFF
few,15,TRBV28,TRBJ1-6,TRBD1,TGTGCCAGCAGTCGACAGGGAGGTCGGGGATCACCCCTCCACTTT,CASSRQGGRGSPLHF